This T cell receptor (beta chain) emerged from a study of blood T cell repertoires in COVID-19. Study as a whole: Material from acute and convalescent COVID-19 was sourced from the United States, Italy and Spain. The analysed material was cDNA or gDNA that came from T cells, B-cell-depleted T cells, or PBMCs.

This clone has a single count. The protocol was immunoSEQ multiplex PCR, while the TCRdb copy is restricted to in-frame clones and leaves out a portion. Of about 350,000 clones listed, around 87% are singletons. Participants were aged roughly 18 to 90 years, lived in about two dozen US areas, and enrolled virtually. Cohort 3 donors counted as recovered after two negative PCRs, clearance, or resolved symptoms. V lost 1 base to trimming and J lost 1 base, with 2 bases between them. Germline loops: CDR1 MDHEN, CDR2 SYDVKM. CDR3 length: 13 amino acids. The genes are TRBV28 and TRBJ1-3; D is undetermined. The source of this sequence is a woman between 25 and 40 years old who had recovered from COVID-19. Sequencing was carried out using PBMCs or T cells enriched from blood (not recorded which). The CDR3 DNA follows: TGTGCCAGCAGTTTATTATCTGGAAACACCATATATTTT. Translation: CASSLLSGNTIYF.